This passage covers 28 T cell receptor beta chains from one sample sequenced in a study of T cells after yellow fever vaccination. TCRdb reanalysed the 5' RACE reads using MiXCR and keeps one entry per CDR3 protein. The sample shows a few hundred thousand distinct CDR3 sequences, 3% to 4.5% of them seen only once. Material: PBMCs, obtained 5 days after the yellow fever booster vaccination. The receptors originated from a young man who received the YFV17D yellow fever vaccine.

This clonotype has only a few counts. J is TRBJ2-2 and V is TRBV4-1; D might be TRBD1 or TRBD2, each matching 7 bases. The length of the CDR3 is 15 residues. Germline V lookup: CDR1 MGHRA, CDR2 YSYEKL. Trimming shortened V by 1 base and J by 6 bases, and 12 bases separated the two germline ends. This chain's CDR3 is CASSQGQGGAGELFF. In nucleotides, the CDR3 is TGCGCCAGCAGCCAAGGACAGGGAGGGGCCGGGGAGCTGTTTTTT.

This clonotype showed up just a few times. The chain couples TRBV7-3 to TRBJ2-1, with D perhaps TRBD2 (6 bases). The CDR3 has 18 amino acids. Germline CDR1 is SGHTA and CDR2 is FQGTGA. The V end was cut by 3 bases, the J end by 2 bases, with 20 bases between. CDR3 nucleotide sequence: TGTGCCAGCAGCTTCGGAGCGGTGGGGCGGGGCCCCTACAATGAGCAGTTCTTC. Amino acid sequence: CASSFGAVGRGPYNEQFF.

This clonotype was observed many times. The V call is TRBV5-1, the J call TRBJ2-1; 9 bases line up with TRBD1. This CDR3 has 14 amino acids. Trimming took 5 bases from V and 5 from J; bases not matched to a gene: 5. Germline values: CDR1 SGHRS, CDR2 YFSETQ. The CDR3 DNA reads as TGCGCCAGCAGAACCGGGACAGGGCACAATGAGCAGTTCTTC. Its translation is CASRTGTGHNEQFF.

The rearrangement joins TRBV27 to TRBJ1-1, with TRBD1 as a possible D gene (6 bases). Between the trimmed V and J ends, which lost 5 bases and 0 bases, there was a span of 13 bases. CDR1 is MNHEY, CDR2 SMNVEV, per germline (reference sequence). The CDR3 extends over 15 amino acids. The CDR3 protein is CASSITGLMNTEAFF. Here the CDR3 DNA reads TGTGCCAGCAGTATAACAGGGCTCATGAACACTGAAGCTTTCTTT.

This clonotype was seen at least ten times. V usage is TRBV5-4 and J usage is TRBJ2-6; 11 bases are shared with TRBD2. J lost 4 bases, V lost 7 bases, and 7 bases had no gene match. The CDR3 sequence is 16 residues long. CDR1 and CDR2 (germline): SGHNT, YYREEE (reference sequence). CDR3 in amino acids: CASHSGGAAGANVLTF. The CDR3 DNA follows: TGTGCCAGCCATAGCGGGGGGGCCGCCGGGGCCAACGTCCTGACTTTC.

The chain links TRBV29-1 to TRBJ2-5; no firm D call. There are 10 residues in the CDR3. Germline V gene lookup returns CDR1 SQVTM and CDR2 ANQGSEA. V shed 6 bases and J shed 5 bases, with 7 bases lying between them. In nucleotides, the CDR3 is TGCAGCGTCTCTCGGGAGACCCAGTACTTC. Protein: CSVSRETQYF.

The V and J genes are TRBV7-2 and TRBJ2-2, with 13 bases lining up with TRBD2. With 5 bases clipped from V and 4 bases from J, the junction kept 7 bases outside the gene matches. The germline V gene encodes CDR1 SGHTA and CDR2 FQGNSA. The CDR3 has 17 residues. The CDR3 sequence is CASSPTSGGAGTGELFF. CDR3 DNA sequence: TGTGCCAGCAGCCCTACTAGCGGGGGGGCTGGCACCGGGGAGCTGTTTTTT.

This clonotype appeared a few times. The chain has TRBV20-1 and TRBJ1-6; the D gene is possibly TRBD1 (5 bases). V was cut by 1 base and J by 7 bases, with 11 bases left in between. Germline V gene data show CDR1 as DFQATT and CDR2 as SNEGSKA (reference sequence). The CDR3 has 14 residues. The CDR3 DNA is TGCAGTGCTAGAGCTGACAGAACCAATTCACCCCTCCACTTT. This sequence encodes CSARADRTNSPLHF.

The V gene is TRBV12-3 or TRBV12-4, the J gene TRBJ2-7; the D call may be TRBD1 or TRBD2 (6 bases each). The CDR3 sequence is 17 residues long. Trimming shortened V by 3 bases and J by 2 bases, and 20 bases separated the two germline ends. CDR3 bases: TGTGCCAGCAGTTTTGTTAGTAGGGGGGCGAATCCCTACGAGCAGTACTTC. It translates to CASSFVSRGANPYEQYF.

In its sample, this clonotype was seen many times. The CDR3 DNA is TGTGCCAGCAGCTTCCGGGACAGGGGCACCGGGGAGCTGTTTTTT. It specifies CASSFRDRGTGELFF. The chain joins TRBV7-9 to TRBJ2-2, with TRBD1 matching 10 bases. Per the germline V gene, CDR1 is SEHNR and CDR2 is FQNEAQ (reference sequence). The CDR3 sequence is 15 residues long. V shed 3 bases, J shed 4 bases, and the junction held 2 bases outside the gene matches.

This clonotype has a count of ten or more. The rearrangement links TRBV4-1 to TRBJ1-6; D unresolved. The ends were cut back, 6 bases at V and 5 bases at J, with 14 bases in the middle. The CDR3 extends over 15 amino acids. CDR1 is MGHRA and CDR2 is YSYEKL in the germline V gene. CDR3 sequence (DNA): TGCGCCAGCAGAGGCAGGAACCCCGATAATTCACCCCTCCACTTT. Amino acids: CASRGRNPDNSPLHF.

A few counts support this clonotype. The CDR3 DNA reads TGTGCCAGCCGGAATCAGGACAGCTATGGCTACACCTTC. Amino acids: CASRNQDSYGYTF. The chain employs TRBV7-9 and TRBJ1-2; tentative D call: TRBD1 (6 bases). Germline V lookup: CDR1 SEHNR, CDR2 FQNEAQ (reference sequence). V lost 8 bases and J lost 4, with 14 bases in between. CDR3 length equals 13 residues.

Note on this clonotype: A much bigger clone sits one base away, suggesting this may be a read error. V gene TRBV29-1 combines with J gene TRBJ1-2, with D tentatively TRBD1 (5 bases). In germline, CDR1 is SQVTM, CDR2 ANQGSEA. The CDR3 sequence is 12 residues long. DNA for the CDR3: TGCAGTTCCCAGGAGGGGCGGAATGGCTACACCTTC. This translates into CSSQEGRNGYTF.

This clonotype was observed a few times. The chain's CDR3 is CASSLVSGGAGVSEQFF. CDR3 in DNA: TGTGCCAGCAGCTTAGTTTCCGGGGGGGCGGGAGTCAGTGAGCAGTTCTTC. V gene TRBV7-6 combines with J gene TRBJ2-1, with 8 bases identical to TRBD2. Germline V CDR1 and CDR2: SGHVS, FNYEAQ. CDR3 size: 17 residues. The V and J ends lost 1 base and 9 bases, in that order; junction bases with no gene match: 14.

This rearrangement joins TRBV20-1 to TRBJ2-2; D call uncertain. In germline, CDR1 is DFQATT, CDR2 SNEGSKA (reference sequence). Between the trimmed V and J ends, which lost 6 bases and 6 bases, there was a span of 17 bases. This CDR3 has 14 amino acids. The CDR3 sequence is CSAPNRKSAGELFF. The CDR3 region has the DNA TGCAGTGCCCCAAATAGAAAGTCAGCCGGGGAGCTGTTTTTT.

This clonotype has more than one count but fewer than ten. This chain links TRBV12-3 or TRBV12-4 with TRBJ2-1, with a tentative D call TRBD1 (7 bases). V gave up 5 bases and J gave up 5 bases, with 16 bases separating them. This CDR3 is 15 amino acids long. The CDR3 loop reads CASSPRQGLHNEQFF. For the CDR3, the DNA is TGTGCCAGCAGTCCCCGACAGGGACTTCACAATGAGCAGTTCTTC.

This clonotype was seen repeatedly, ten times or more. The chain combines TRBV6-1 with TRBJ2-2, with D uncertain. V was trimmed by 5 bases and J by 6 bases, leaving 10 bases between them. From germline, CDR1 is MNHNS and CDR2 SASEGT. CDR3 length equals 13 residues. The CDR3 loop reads CASSLRRAGELFF. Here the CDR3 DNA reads TGTGCCAGCAGTCTTCGCCGGGCCGGGGAGCTGTTTTTT.

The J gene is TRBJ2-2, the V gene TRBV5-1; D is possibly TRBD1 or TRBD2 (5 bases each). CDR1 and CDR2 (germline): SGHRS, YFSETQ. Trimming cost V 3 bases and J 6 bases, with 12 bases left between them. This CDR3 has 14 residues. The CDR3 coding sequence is TGCGCCAGCAGCTCGGGACCTCTCCCCGGGGAGCTGTTTTTT. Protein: CASSSGPLPGELFF.

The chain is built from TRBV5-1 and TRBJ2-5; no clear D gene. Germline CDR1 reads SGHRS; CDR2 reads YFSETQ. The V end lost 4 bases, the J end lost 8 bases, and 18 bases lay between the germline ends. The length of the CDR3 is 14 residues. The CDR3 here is CASSDQGRDSTQYF. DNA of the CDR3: TGCGCCAGCAGCGATCAAGGACGTGATAGCACCCAGTACTTC. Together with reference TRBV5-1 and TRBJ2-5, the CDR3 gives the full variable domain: KAGVTQTPRYLIKTRGQQVTLSCSPISGHRSVSWYQQTPGQGLQFLFEYFSETQRNKGNFPGRFSGRQFSNSRSEMNVSTLELGDSALYLCASSDQGRDSTQYFGPGTRLLVL.

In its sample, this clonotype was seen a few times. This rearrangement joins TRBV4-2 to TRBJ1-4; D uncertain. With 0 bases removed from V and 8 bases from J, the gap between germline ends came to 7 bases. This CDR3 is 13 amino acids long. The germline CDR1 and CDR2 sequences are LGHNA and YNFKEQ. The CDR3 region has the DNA TGTGCCAGCAGCCAAGAGAGAGAGGAAAAACTGTTTTTT. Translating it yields CASSQEREEKLFF.

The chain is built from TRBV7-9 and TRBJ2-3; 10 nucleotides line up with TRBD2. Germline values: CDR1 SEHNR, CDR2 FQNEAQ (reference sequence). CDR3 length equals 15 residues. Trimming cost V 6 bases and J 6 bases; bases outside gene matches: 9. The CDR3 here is CASRSPAGGPDTQYF. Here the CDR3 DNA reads TGTGCCAGCAGATCCCCAGCGGGGGGGCCCGATACGCAGTATTTT.

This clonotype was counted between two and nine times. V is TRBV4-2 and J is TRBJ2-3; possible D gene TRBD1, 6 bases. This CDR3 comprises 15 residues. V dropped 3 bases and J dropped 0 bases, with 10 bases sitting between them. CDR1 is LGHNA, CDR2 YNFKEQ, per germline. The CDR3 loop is CASSQAGTSTDTQYF. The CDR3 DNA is TGTGCCAGCAGCCAGGCAGGGACAAGCACAGATACGCAGTATTTT.

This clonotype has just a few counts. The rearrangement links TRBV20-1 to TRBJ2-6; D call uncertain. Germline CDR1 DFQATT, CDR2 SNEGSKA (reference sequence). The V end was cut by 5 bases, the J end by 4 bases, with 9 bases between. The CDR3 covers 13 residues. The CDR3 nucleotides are TGCAGTGCTTTGAGCGCCGGGGCCAACGTCCTGACTTTC. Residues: CSALSAGANVLTF.

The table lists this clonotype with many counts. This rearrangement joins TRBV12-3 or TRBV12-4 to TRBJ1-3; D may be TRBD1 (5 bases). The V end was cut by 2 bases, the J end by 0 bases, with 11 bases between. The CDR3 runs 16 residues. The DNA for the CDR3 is TGTGCCAGCAGTTTAAGAGGGGCCGGCTCTGGAAACACCATATATTTT. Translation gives CASSLRGAGSGNTIYF.

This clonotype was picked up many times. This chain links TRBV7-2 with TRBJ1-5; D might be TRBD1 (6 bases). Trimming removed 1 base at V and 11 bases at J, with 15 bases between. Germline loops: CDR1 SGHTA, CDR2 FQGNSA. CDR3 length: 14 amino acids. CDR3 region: CASSLVGGAGTQHF. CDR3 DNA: TGTGCCAGCAGCTTAGTAGGGGGGGCCGGGACCCAGCATTTT.

CDR3 DNA sequence: TGTGCCAGCAGCTCTAGCGGGGGAGGCAATGAGCAGTTCTTC. As protein: CASSSSGGGNEQFF. The rearrangement uses TRBV6-2 or TRBV6-3 and TRBJ2-1; 10 nucleotides match TRBD2. Trimming took 6 bases from V and 6 from J; bases not matched to a gene: 5. CDR1 MNHEY and CDR2 SVGEGT come from the germline V gene. The CDR3 is 14 amino acids.

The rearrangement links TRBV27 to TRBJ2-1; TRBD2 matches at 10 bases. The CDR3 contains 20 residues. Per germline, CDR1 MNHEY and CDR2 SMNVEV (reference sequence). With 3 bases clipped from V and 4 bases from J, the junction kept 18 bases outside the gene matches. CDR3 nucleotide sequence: TGTGCCAGCAGTTTGATGATTTCGTACCATAGCGGGGGGACTTACAATGAGCAGTTCTTC. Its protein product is CASSLMISYHSGGTYNEQFF.

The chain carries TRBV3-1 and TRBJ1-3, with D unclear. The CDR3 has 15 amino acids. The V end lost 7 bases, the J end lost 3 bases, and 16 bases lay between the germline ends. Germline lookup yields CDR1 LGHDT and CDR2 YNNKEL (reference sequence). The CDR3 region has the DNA TGTGCCAGCACCCTTCTCGGGCGGATTGGAAACACCATATATTTT. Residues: CASTLLGRIGNTIYF.